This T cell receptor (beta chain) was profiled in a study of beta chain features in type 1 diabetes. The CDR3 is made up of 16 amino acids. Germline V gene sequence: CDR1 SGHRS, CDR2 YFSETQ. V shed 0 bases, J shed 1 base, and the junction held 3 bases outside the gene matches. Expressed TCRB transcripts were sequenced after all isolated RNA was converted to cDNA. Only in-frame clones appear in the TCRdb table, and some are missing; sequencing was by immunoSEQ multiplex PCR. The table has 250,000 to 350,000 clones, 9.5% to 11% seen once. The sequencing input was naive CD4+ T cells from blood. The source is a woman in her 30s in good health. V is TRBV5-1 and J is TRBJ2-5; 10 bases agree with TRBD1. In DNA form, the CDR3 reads TGCGCCAGCAGCTTGGTAGGGACAGGGGCCCAAGAGACCCAGTACTTC. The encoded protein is CASSLVGTGAQETQYF.